This section outlines one T cell receptor beta chain sequence together with its context. The record originates from a study of T cell responses to AZD1222 COVID-19 vaccine. Libraries were prepared by immunoSEQ multiplex PCR; TCRdb keeps only in-frame clonotypes and omits some of them. The table shows about 130,000 clones, with over 85% occurring only once. CDR3 length equals 13 residues. V was pared by 7 bases and J by 0 bases, with 9 bases between. Germline V gives CDR1 MNHEY, CDR2 SMNVEV (reference sequence). Sample: peripheral blood, taken 28 days after the second AZD1222 dose. This clonotype originated in an adult who received the AZD1222 COVID-19 vaccine. J is TRBJ2-5 and V is TRBV27; no clear D gene. The CDR3 nucleotides are TGTGCCAGCAAGGAGCGAAACCAAGAGACCCAGTACTTC. Amino acids: CASKERNQETQYF.